This TCR beta chain was found in a study of T-cell reconstitution after alpha-beta-depleted transplantation in children. The germline V gene has CDR1 SEHNR and CDR2 FQNEAQ (reference sequence). J lost 5 bases, V lost 1 base, and 2 bases had no gene match. This CDR3 has 15 amino acids. As it was prepared, the TCRbeta library received unique molecular identifiers. TCRdb reanalysed the PCR reads using MiXCR and keeps one entry per CDR3 protein. The table includes some 550,000 distinct CDR3 sequences, about 16% detected once. Material: PBMCs from the stem cell graft donor, obtained from the stem cell graft. The J gene is TRBJ2-1, the V gene TRBV7-9; 10 bases match TRBD2. This TCR came from a human donor who donated a stem cell graft to a child with acute lymphoblastic leukemia. CDR3 bases: TGTGCCAGCAGCTTAGTAAGCGGGAGGGACAATGAGCAGTTCTTC. Protein sequence: CASSLVSGRDNEQFF.